A selection of T cell receptor beta chains follows, all from one sample in a study of siplizumab effects on memory and regulatory T cells. Produced via immunoSEQ multiplex PCR; TCRdb's table is partial and in-frame only. The sample holds tens of thousands of clones, nearly 95% seen once. Sequenced input: CD8+ T cells sorted from blood. These receptors originate from a human donor in good health. CDR3s include the opening cysteine and the closing phenylalanine or tryptophan. A D gene is named only where the DNA matches it firmly. Clone size is given for some rows only: seen once, a few or many times, or a class if the clone is expanded.

>TRBV4-1|TRBJ1-1|16|TRBD1|NA
TGCGCCAGCAGCCAAGTAGGACAGGGATGGAACACTGAAGCTTTCTTT
CASSQVGQGWNTEAFF
>TRBV11-1|TRBJ1-4|13|NA|NA
TGTGCCAGCAGCTTAAGCGTGGGTGAAAAACTGTTTTTT
CASSLSVGEKLFF
>TRBV11-2|TRBJ2-5|16|NA|NA
TGTGCCAGCAGCTTAGAGCAGGTCCGGGGCCCAGAGACCCAGTACTTC
CASSLEQVRGPETQYF
>TRBV4-1|TRBJ2-7|14|NA|once
TGCGCCAGCAGCCAAGTTTTGGGGTACTACGAGCAGTACTTC
CASSQVLGYYEQYF
>TRBV27|TRBJ2-7|14|NA|NA
TGTGCCAGCACCCCGGACAGTTGGGCCTACGAGCAGTACTTC
CASTPDSWAYEQYF
>TRBV28|TRBJ2-1|14|TRBD2|NA
TGTGCCAGCAGTGCGAGGACTAGCGGGAGGCGGCAGTTCTTC
CASSARTSGRRQFF
>TRBV28|TRBJ1-6|19|TRBD1|few
TGTGCCAGCAGTTTTCTAGGGGGCCAGATGGGCTCCTATAATTCACCCCTCCACTTT
CASSFLGGQMGSYNSPLHF
>TRBV9|TRBJ1-3|18|NA|NA
TGTGCCAGCAGCGTAGCCCAACACCAGGTACTCTCTGGAAACACCATATATTTT
CASSVAQHQVLSGNTIYF
>TRBV13|TRBJ2-1|17|NA|once
TGTGCCAGCAGCTCCTACCCCCTAGTATCAGACCACAATGAGCAGTTCTTC
CASSSYPLVSDHNEQFF
>TRBV30|TRBJ2-3|15|TRBD2|NA
TGTGCCTGGAGTGTACTCGCGGGAGGGCCAGATACGCAGTATTTT
CAWSVLAGGPDTQYF
>TRBV10-3|TRBJ2-2|15|TRBD1|NA
TGTGCCATCAGTGAAAGGACAGGACACGGCGGGGAGCTGTTTTTT
CAISERTGHGGELFF
>TRBV5-5|TRBJ1-1|15|TRBD1|NA
TGTGCCAGCAGCTGGGGGGACAGGGATTTCACTGAAGCTTTCTTT
CASSWGDRDFTEAFF
>TRBV6-5|TRBJ2-1|13|NA|NA
TGTGCCAGCAGTACCGGACTTTTTAATGAGCAGTTCTTC
CASSTGLFNEQFF
>TRBV6-5|TRBJ1-1|14|TRBD1|once
TGTGCCAGCAGTTATCAGGGGGCGAACACTGAAGCTTTCTTT
CASSYQGANTEAFF
>TRBV5-1|TRBJ1-1|12|TRBD1|NA
TGCGCCAGCAGGGGAGGGGGCTTTGAGGCTTTCTTT
CASRGGGFEAFF
>TRBV10-2|TRBJ2-1|13|NA|few
TGCGCCAGTTCCGACACGCCCTACAATGAGCAGTTCTTC
CASSDTPYNEQFF
>TRBV28|TRBJ1-5|14|TRBD1|NA
TGTGCCAGCAGTTTACACAGGGGGCACCAGCCCCAGCATTTT
CASSLHRGHQPQHF
>TRBV28|TRBJ1-4|14|NA|NA
TGTGCCAGCAGTTTTTTTGGGGGGACTGAAAAACTGTTTTTT
CASSFFGGTEKLFF
>TRBV5-6|TRBJ2-7|13|TRBD2|NA
TGTGCCAGCAGCTTTGGACTAGGCTACGAGCAGTACTTC
CASSFGLGYEQYF
>TRBV10-3|TRBJ2-1|16|TRBD2|NA
TGTGCCATCAGTGATGTCGCTAGCGGGAATAAGAATGAGCAGTTCTTC
CAISDVASGNKNEQFF
>TRBV5-4|TRBJ2-7|16|NA|NA
TGTGCCAGCAGCTCCGTGACGGGTAGGCGACGCTACGAGCAGTACTTC
CASSSVTGRRRYEQYF
>TRBV11-2|TRBJ2-7|13|NA|NA
TGTGCCAGCAGCTTAACGGGAGCGTACGAGCAGTACTTC
CASSLTGAYEQYF
>TRBV7-3|TRBJ2-1|13|NA|NA
TGTGCCAGCAGCATGGACTCGTACAATGAGCAGTTCTTC
CASSMDSYNEQFF
>TRBV6-5|TRBJ2-7|11|NA|NA
TGTGCCAGCAGCTCCGCCTACGAGCAGTACTTC
CASSSAYEQYF
>TRBV7-9|TRBJ2-2|16|TRBD2|NA
TGTGCCAGCAGCTTATCGGGACTAGCGGTCCACGGGGAGCTGTTTTTT
CASSLSGLAVHGELFF
>TRBV7-6|TRBJ2-3|12|NA|NA
TGTGCCAGCAGCTCAACCACAGATACGCAGTATTTT
CASSSTTDTQYF
>TRBV7-3|TRBJ2-3|14|NA|NA
TGTGCCAGCAGCTTTATGGCGAAGGAGGATACGCAGTATTTT
CASSFMAKEDTQYF
>TRBV4-1|TRBJ1-1|16|NA|NA
TGCGCCAGAGCCCACTATGCGGGACACCTGAACACTGAAGCTTTCTTT
CARAHYAGHLNTEAFF
>TRBV28|TRBJ2-1|20|TRBD1|NA
TGTGCCAGCACCACCCGGGACAGGGGTCTTTGGGGCAACCGTCCCGATGAGCAGTTCTTC
CASTTRDRGLWGNRPDEQFF